Listed below are T cell receptor beta chains from one sample, sequenced in a study of T-cell memory formation after mild COVID-19. MiXCR, applied by TCRdb to the 5' RACE reads, yields one record per CDR3 protein. Among approximately 290,000 distinct CDR3 sequences listed, roughly 8.2% were seen once. The material sequenced was PBMCs or a T cell subset sorted from them (not recorded which). The receptors here all came from a man younger than 35 who had mild COVID-19 (a few samples of this study predate the infection). Cell type and time point are not known. CDR3s include the opening cysteine and the closing phenylalanine or tryptophan. The D gene is left open where the match is weak. Part of the rows lack a size; the others show once, few, many or a class for expanded clones.

cdr3_length | clone_size | j_call | v_call | d_call | cdr3_aa | cdr3_nt
14 | . | TRBJ2-1 | TRBV5-1 | TRBD2 | CASSLEAGGRKQFF | TGCGCCAGCAGCTTGGAAGCGGGGGGGCGAAAACAGTTCTTC
14 | few | TRBJ1-2 | TRBV5-1 | . | CASSGSGTGNGYTF | TGCGCCAGCAGCGGTTCCGGGACGGGGAATGGCTACACCTTC
15 | . | TRBJ1-6 | TRBV7-9 | . | CASSLFRDLASPLHF | TGTGCCAGCAGCTTATTCCGGGACCTCGCATCACCCCTCCACTTT
14 | . | TRBJ2-1 | TRBV7-2 | . | CASSLVLGSNEQFF | TGTGCCAGCAGCTTAGTATTAGGGAGTAATGAGCAGTTCTTC
14 | many | TRBJ2-5 | TRBV3-1 | TRBD1 | CASSPWTGSETQYF | TGTGCCAGCAGCCCTTGGACAGGGAGCGAGACCCAGTACTTC
14 | many | TRBJ1-5 | TRBV5-1 | TRBD1 | CASSPGQSNQPQHF | TGCGCCAGCAGCCCGGGACAGTCCAATCAGCCCCAGCATTTT
15 | . | TRBJ1-4 | TRBV12-3/TRBV12-4 | . | CASSMDSSTNEKLFF | TGTGCCAGCAGTATGGACAGTTCAACTAATGAAAAACTGTTTTTT
13 | . | TRBJ2-6 | TRBV7-3 | . | CASSFYGANVLTF | TGTGCCAGCAGCTTCTATGGGGCCAACGTCCTGACTTTC
12 | . | TRBJ2-7 | TRBV7-9 | . | CASSTSTWEQYF | TGTGCCAGCAGCACTTCGACGTGGGAGCAGTACTTC
14 | . | TRBJ2-1 | TRBV7-2 | . | CASSPGLPYNEQFF | TGTGCCAGCAGCCCAGGACTACCCTACAATGAGCAGTTCTTC
15 | . | TRBJ2-3 | TRBV28 | TRBD1 | CASSLLGQGVDTQYF | TGTGCCAGCAGCCTCCTAGGACAGGGAGTTGATACGCAGTATTTT
17 | few | TRBJ2-1 | TRBV4-1 | . | CASSQDKWQVVSNEQFF | TGCGCCAGCAGCCAAGATAAATGGCAGGTTGTCTCCAATGAGCAGTTCTTC
12 | few | TRBJ2-7 | TRBV20-1 | . | CSARKMSDEQYF | TGCAGTGCTAGGAAAATGTCGGACGAGCAGTACTTC
14 | many | TRBJ2-3 | TRBV5-6 | . | CASSFGGRTDTQYF | TGTGCCAGCAGCTTCGGGGGGCGCACAGATACGCAGTATTTT
14 | many | TRBJ2-7 | TRBV3-1 | TRBD1 | CASSQLNRGPQQYF | TGTGCCAGCAGCCAACTTAACAGGGGGCCACAGCAGTACTTC
17 | . | TRBJ2-3 | TRBV4-3 | . | CASSQDRWDWHTDTQYF | TGCGCCAGCAGCCAAGATCGGTGGGACTGGCACACAGATACGCAGTATTTT
15 | many | TRBJ1-1 | TRBV7-2 | . | CAIRTSGTMNTEAFF | TGTGCCATCCGGACCTCCGGGACAATGAACACTGAAGCTTTCTTT
13 | many | TRBJ2-3 | TRBV2 | . | CASSGLPPDTQYF | TGTGCCAGCAGTGGCCTACCGCCAGATACGCAGTATTTT
16 | many | TRBJ2-1 | TRBV5-1 | . | CASSFSGDPLYNEQFF | TGCGCCAGCAGCTTCTCGGGGGATCCCCTATACAATGAGCAGTTCTTC
15 | few | TRBJ2-3 | TRBV11-2 | . | CASSLLGGSTDTQYF | TGTGCCAGCAGCTTACTAGGGGGTAGCACAGATACGCAGTATTTT
14 | few | TRBJ2-1 | TRBV6-5 | . | CASSLGRSYNEQFF | TGTGCCAGCAGCCTGGGTAGGTCCTACAATGAGCAGTTCTTC
13 | many | TRBJ1-1 | TRBV27 | . | CASGALGPSGAFF | TGTGCCAGCGGGGCCCTAGGACCGTCTGGGGCTTTCTTT
17 | many | TRBJ2-1 | TRBV11-2 | TRBD2 | CASTSDPSGLSYNEQFF | TGTGCCAGCACCTCGGACCCTAGCGGACTATCCTACAATGAGCAGTTCTTC
14 | few | TRBJ2-3 | TRBV18 | . | CASSPRQNTDTQYF | TGTGCCAGCTCACCCCGACAGAACACAGATACGCAGTATTTT
13 | . | TRBJ2-5 | TRBV7-2 | . | CASTHDRRQTQYF | TGTGCCAGCACCCACGACAGGCGGCAGACCCAGTACTTC
14 | . | TRBJ2-3 | TRBV7-2 | . | CASRWAGEADTQYF | TGTGCCAGCAGGTGGGCCGGGGAGGCAGATACGCAGTATTTT
13 | many | TRBJ2-1 | TRBV20-1 | . | CSGQDSSWDEQFF | TGCAGTGGTCAGGACAGCTCCTGGGATGAGCAGTTCTTC
13 | few | TRBJ2-5 | TRBV9 | TRBD1 | CASSGTGKQTQYF | TGTGCCAGCAGCGGGACAGGGAAACAGACCCAGTACTTC
16 | few | TRBJ2-5 | TRBV4-1 | TRBD2 | CASSQDAGGALETQYF | TGCGCCAGCAGCCAAGATGCCGGGGGGGCCCTTGAGACCCAGTACTTC
14 | few | TRBJ1-1 | TRBV20-1 | TRBD1 | CSARQGVGNTEAFF | TGCAGTGCTCGACAGGGGGTCGGAAACACTGAAGCTTTCTTT
13 | few | TRBJ2-2 | TRBV14 | . | CASSHGNTGELFF | TGTGCCAGCAGCCACGGGAACACCGGGGAGCTGTTTTTT
14 | . | TRBJ1-3 | TRBV20-1 | . | CSASEAGSGNTIYF | TGCAGTGCTAGTGAGGCAGGCTCTGGAAACACCATATATTTT
13 | many | TRBJ2-7 | TRBV7-9 | TRBD1 | CASSELTGSEQYF | TGTGCCAGCAGCGAGCTGACAGGGAGCGAGCAGTACTTC
16 | . | TRBJ2-2 | TRBV20-1 | . | CSAREGGGANTGELFF | TGCAGTGCTAGGGAGGGAGGGGGAGCGAACACCGGGGAGCTGTTTTTT
14 | . | TRBJ2-2 | TRBV5-4 | . | CASSFGVRTGELFF | TGTGCCAGCAGCTTTGGGGTCCGCACCGGGGAGCTGTTTTTT
13 | . | TRBJ2-1 | TRBV7-6 | . | CASSILPGDEQFF | TGTGCCAGCAGCATACTCCCCGGGGATGAGCAGTTCTTC
14 | . | TRBJ2-5 | TRBV20-1 | . | CSARDRVGKETQYF | TGCAGTGCTAGAGATCGCGTGGGGAAAGAGACCCAGTACTTC
15 | . | TRBJ2-1 | TRBV24-1 | . | CATSDPPPRDHEQFF | TGTGCCACCAGTGATCCCCCCCCCAGGGACCATGAGCAGTTCTTC
18 | . | TRBJ2-2 | TRBV4-3 | TRBD2 | CASSRGLAGGLGTGELFF | TGCGCCAGCAGCCGAGGACTAGCGGGGGGCCTGGGCACCGGGGAGCTGTTTTTT
14 | . | TRBJ1-5 | TRBV20-1 | . | CSARDLQGGQPQHF | TGCAGTGCTAGAGATCTCCAGGGAGGTCAGCCCCAGCATTTT
13 | few | TRBJ1-1 | TRBV6-5 | . | CASSYFRGTEAFF | TGTGCCAGCAGTTACTTCCGGGGCACTGAAGCTTTCTTT
13 | . | TRBJ2-2 | TRBV12-3/TRBV12-4 | . | CASSKGVTGELFF | TGTGCCAGCAGTAAGGGGGTCACCGGGGAGCTGTTTTTT
17 | . | TRBJ1-5 | TRBV19 | TRBD1 | CASSTGQWNTNNQPQHF | TGTGCCAGTAGTACGGGACAGTGGAATACGAACAATCAGCCCCAGCATTTT
15 | many | TRBJ1-6 | TRBV7-6 | . | CASSLGQGSNSPLHF | TGTGCCAGCAGCTTGGGGCAGGGCTCCAATTCACCCCTCCACTTT